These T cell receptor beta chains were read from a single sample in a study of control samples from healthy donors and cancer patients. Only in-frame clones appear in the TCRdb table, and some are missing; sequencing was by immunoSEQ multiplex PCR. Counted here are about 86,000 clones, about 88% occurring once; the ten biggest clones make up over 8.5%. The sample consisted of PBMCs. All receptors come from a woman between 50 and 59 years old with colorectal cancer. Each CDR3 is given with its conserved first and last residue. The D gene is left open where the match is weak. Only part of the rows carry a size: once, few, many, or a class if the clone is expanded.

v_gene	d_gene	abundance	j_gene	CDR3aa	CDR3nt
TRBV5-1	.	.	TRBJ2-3	CASSLATGTDTQYF	TGCGCCAGCAGCTTGGCCACTGGCACAGATACGCAGTATTTT
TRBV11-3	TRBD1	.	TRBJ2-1	CASSQGQGAYNEQFF	TGTGCCAGCAGTCAAGGACAGGGGGCCTACAATGAGCAGTTCTTC
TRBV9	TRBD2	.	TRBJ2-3	CASSSPRGGVTDTQYF	TGTGCCAGCAGCTCCCCCCGGGGGGGCGTTACAGATACGCAGTATTTT
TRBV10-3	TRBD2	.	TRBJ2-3	CAISEGGGAPDTQYF	TGTGCCATCAGTGAGGGCGGGGGGGCTCCTGATACGCAGTATTTT
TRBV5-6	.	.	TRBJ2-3	CASSLGGGTVTDTQYF	TGTGCCAGCAGCTTGGGTGGGGGGACAGTCACAGATACGCAGTATTTT
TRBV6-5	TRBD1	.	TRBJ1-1	CASSPAGTGVTEAFF	TGTGCCAGCAGTCCCGCGGGGACAGGGGTAACCGAAGCTTTCTTT
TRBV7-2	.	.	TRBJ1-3	CASGQGKNTIYF	TGTGCCAGCGGGCAGGGGAAAAACACCATATATTTT
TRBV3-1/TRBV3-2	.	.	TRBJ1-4	CASSPLHPGTWEKLFF	TGTGCCAGCAGCCCCTTGCACCCCGGGACGTGGGAAAAACTGTTTTTT
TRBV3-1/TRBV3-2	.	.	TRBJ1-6	CASSQDAVIRYNSPLHF	TGTGCCAGCAGCCAAGACGCGGTAATACGGTATAATTCACCCCTCCACTTT
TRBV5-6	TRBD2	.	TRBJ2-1	CASSLVGLAVNEQFF	TGTGCCAGCAGCTTGGTGGGACTAGCGGTAAATGAGCAGTTCTTC
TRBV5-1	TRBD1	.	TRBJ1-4	CASSLGVTGNAATNEKLFF	TGCGCCAGCAGCTTGGGTGTGACAGGGAATGCGGCAACTAATGAAAAACTGTTTTTT
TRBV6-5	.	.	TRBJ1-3	CASSAVAGIRNTIYF	TGTGCCAGCAGCGCGGTGGCAGGGATCAGAAACACCATATATTTT
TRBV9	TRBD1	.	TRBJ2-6	CASSDRTGFSGANVLTF	TGTGCCAGCAGTGACCGGACAGGTTTTTCTGGGGCCAACGTCCTGACTTTC
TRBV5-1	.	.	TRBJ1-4	CASSFHRLPNEKLFF	TGCGCCAGCAGCTTTCACAGGTTGCCTAATGAAAAACTGTTTTTT
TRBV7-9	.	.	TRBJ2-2	CASSHRIESGELFF	TGTGCCAGCAGCCACAGGATTGAATCCGGGGAGCTGTTTTTT
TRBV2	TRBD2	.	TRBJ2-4	CASSEAMRGGAKNIQYF	TGTGCCAGCAGTGAAGCGATGCGGGGGGGAGCCAAAAACATTCAGTACTTC
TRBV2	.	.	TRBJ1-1	CASSELENTEAFF	TGTGCCAGCAGTGAATTGGAGAACACTGAAGCTTTCTTT
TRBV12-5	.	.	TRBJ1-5	CASGLDSYSNQPQHF	TGTGCTAGTGGTTTGGACAGTTATAGCAATCAGCCCCAGCATTTT
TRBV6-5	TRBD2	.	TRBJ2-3	CASSLGLAVEIDTQYF	TGTGCCAGCAGTTTAGGACTAGCGGTTGAGATAGATACGCAGTATTTT
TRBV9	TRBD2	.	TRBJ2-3	CASSVGASGGQLRTDTQYF	TGTGCCAGCAGCGTAGGGGCTAGCGGGGGGCAACTGCGAACAGATACGCAGTATTTT
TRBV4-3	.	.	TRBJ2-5	CASSQDYYAFPKSGEEETQYF	TGCGCCAGCAGCCAAGATTATTACGCGTTTCCCAAGAGTGGGGAGGAAGAGACCCAGTACTTC
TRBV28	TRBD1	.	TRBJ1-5	CASGTGGLAQPQHF	TGTGCCAGCGGGACAGGGGGCTTGGCTCAGCCCCAGCATTTT
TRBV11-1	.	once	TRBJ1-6	CASSPTGGRGSPLHF	TGTGCCAGCAGCCCCACGGGGGGCCGGGGTTCACCCCTCCACTTT
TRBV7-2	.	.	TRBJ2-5	CASSSSIGETQYF	TGTGCCAGCAGTTCATCGATAGGGGAGACCCAGTACTTC
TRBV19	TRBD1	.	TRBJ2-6	CASSPGQGSSNVLTF	TGTGCCAGTAGTCCAGGACAGGGGAGTTCCAACGTCCTGACTTTC
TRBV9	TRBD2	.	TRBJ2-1	CASSGLLLAGGHNEQFF	TGTGCCAGCAGCGGACTCCTACTAGCGGGGGGCCACAATGAGCAGTTCTTC
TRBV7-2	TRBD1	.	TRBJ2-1	CASSLWGTGDLNEQFF	TGTGCCAGCAGCTTATGGGGGACAGGGGACCTCAATGAGCAGTTCTTC
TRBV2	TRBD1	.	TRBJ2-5	CASREQGGGETQYF	TGTGCCAGCAGAGAACAGGGGGGCGGTGAGACCCAGTACTTC
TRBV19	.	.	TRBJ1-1	CASSILGPGGSEAFF	TGTGCCAGTAGTATTCTCGGGCCCGGGGGCTCTGAAGCTTTCTTT
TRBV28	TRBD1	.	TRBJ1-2	CASSQTGPHGYTF	TGTGCCAGCAGTCAGACAGGGCCCCATGGCTACACCTTC
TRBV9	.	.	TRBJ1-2	CASSGSDRSYGYTF	TGTGCCAGCAGCGGGTCCGACAGATCCTATGGCTACACCTTC
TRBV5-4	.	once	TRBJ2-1	CASSQVGYGYNEQFF	TGTGCCAGCAGCCAGGTGGGGTATGGCTACAATGAGCAGTTCTTC
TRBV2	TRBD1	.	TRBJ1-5	CASTADRGNQPQHF	TGTGCCAGCACCGCGGACAGGGGAAATCAGCCCCAGCATTTT
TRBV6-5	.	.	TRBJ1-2	CASSYSRQHGYTF	TGTGCCAGCAGTTACTCGAGGCAGCATGGCTACACCTTC
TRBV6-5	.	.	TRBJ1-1	CASSPDDIEAFF	TGTGCCAGCAGTCCAGACGACATTGAAGCTTTCTTT
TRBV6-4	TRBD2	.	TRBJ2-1	CASSDSGGGVHEQFF	TGTGCCAGCAGTGACTCTGGCGGGGGGGTACATGAGCAGTTCTTC
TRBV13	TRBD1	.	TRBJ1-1	CASSLLGQGARTEAFF	TGTGCCAGCAGCTTACTGGGACAGGGGGCGAGGACTGAAGCTTTCTTT